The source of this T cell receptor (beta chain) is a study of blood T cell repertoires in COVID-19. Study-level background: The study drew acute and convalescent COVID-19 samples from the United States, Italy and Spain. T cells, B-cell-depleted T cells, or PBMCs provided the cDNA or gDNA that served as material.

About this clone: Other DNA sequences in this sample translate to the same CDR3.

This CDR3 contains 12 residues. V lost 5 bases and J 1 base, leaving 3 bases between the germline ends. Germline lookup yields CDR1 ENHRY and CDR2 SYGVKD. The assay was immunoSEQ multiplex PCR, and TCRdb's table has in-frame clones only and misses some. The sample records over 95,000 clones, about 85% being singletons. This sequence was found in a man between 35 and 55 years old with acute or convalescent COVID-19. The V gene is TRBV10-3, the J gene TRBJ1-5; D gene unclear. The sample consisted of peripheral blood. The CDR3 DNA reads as TGTGCCATCAGTTCAAGCAATCAGCCCCAGCATTTT. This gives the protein CAISSSNQPQHF.